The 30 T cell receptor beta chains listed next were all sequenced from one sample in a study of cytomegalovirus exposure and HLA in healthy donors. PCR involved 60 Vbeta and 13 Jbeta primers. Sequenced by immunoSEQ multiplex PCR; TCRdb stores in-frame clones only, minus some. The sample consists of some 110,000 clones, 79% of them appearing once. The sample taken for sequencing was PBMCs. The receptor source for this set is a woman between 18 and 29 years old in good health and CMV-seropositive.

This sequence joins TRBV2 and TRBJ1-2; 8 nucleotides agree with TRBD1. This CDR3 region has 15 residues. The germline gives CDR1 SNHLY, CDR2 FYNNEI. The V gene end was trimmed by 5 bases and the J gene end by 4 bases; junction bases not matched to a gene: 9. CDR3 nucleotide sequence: TGTGCCAGCAGTAGGGGACAGGAGGTGGGCTATGGCTACACCTTC. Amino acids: CASSRGQEVGYGYTF.

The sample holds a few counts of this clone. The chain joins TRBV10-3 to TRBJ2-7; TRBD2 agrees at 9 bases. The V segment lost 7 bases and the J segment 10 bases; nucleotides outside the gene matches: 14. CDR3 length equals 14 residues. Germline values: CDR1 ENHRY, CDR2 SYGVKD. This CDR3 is CAIKGLWGSGSQYF. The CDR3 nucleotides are TGTGCCATCAAGGGGCTTTGGGGTAGCGGGAGTCAGTACTTC.

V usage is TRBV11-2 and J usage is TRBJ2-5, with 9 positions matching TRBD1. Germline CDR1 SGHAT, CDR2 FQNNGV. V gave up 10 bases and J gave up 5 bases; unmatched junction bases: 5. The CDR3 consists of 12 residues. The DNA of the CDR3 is TGTGCCATAGACAGGGGGGGCGAGACCCAGTACTTC. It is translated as CAIDRGGETQYF.

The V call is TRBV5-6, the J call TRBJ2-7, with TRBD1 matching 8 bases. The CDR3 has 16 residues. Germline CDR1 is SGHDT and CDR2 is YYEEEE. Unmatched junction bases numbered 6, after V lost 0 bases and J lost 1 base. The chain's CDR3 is CASSLAVNRGSYEQYF. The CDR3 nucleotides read TGTGCCAGCAGCTTGGCCGTTAACAGGGGGTCCTACGAGCAGTACTTC.

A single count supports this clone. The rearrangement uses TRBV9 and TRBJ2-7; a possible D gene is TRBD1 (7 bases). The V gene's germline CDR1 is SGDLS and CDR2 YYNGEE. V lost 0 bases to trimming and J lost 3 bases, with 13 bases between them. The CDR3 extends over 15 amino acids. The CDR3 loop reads CASSVEGGGSYEQYF. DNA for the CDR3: TGTGCCAGCAGCGTAGAAGGAGGGGGCAGCTACGAGCAGTACTTC. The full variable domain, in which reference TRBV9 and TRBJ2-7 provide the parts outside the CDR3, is DSGVTQTPKHLITATGQRVTLRCSPRSGDLSVYWYQQSLDQGLQFLIQYYNGEERAKGNILERFSAQQFPDLHSELNLSSLELGDSALYFCASSVEGGGSYEQYFGPGTRLTVT.

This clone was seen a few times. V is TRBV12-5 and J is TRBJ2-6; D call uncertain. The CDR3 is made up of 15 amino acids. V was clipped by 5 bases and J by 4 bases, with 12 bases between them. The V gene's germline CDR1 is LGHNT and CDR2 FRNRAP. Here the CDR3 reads CASGPGEAGANVLTF. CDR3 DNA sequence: TGTGCTAGTGGTCCCGGCGAGGCAGGGGCCAACGTCCTGACTTTC.

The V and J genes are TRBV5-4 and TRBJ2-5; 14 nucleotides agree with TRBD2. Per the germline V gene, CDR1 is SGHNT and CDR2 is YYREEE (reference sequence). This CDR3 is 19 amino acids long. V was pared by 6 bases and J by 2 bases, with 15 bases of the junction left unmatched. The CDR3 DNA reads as TGTGCCAGCATCGGTGGACTAGCGGGAGGCGAAAAAAGTCAAGAGACCCAGTACTTC. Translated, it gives CASIGGLAGGEKSQETQYF.

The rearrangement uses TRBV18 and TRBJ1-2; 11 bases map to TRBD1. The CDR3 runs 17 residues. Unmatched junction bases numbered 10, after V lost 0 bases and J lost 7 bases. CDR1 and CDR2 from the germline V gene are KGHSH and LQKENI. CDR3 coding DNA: TGTGCCAGCTCACCACCCGGGACAGGGGGAGAGGTCGGTGGCTACACCTTC. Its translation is CASSPPGTGGEVGGYTF.

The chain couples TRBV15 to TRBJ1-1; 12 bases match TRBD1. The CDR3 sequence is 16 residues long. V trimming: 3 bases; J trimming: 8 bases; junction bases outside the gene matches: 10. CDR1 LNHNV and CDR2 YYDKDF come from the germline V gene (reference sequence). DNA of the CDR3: TGTGCCACCAGCAGGAGCTCCGGGACAGGGGGCGCCGAAGCTTTCTTT. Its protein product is CATSRSSGTGGAEAFF.

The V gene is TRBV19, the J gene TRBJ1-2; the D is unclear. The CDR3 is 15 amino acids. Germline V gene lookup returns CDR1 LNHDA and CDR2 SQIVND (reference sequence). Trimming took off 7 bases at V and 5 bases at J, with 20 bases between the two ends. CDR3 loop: CASTLAGGRSYGYTF. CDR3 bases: TGTGCCAGTACCCTGGCGGGCGGTCGGAGTTATGGCTACACCTTC.

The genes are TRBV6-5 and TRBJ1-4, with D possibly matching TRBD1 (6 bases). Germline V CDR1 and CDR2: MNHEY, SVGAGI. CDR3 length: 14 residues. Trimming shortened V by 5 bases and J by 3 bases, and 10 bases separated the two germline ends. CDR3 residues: CASSTGRANEKLFF. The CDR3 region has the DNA TGTGCCAGCAGTACAGGGAGGGCTAATGAAAAACTGTTTTTT.

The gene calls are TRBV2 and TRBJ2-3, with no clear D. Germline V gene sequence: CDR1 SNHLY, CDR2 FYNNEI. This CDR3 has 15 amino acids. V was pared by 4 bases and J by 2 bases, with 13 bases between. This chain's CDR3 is CASSGLTPFTDTQYF. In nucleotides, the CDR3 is TGTGCCAGCAGTGGATTGACACCTTTCACAGATACGCAGTATTTT.

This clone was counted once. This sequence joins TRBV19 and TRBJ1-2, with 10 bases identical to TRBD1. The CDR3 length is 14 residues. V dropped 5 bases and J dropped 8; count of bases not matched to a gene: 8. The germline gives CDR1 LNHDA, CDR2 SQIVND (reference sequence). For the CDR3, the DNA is TGTGCCAGTAGTCTCGACAGGGGGCAGGGCGGCTACACCTTC. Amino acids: CASSLDRGQGGYTF.

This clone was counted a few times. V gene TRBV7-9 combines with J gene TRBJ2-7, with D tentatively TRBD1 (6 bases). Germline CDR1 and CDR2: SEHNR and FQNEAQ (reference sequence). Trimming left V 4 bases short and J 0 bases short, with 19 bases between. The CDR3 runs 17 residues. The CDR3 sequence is CASSSKWIQGSSYEQYF. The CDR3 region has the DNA TGTGCCAGCAGCTCGAAGTGGATACAGGGCAGCTCCTACGAGCAGTACTTC. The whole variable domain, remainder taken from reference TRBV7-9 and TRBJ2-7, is DTGVSQNPRHKITKRGQNVTFRCDPISEHNRLYWYRQTLGQGPEFLTYFQNEAQLEKSRLLSDRFSAERPKGSFSTLEIQRTEQGDSAMYLCASSSKWIQGSSYEQYFGPGTRLTVT.

CDR3 protein: CASSQDWQSYEQYF. The CDR3 bases are TGCGCCAGCAGCCAAGATTGGCAGTCCTACGAGCAGTACTTC. The V gene is TRBV4-1, the J gene TRBJ2-7; D remains ambiguous. Trimming stripped 0 bases from V and 1 base from J, with 7 bases between. CDR1 is MGHRA and CDR2 is YSYEKL in the germline V gene. The CDR3 is 14 amino acids.

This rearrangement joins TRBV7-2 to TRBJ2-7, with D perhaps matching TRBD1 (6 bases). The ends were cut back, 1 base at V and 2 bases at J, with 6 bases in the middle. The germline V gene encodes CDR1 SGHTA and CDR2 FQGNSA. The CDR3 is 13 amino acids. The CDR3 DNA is TGTGCCAGCAGCTTAGGGACAGCCTACGAGCAGTACTTC. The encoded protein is CASSLGTAYEQYF.

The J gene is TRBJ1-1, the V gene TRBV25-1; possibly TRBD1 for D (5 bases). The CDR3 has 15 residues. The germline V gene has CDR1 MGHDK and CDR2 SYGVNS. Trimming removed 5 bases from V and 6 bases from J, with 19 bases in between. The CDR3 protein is CASSILSPTGSEAFF. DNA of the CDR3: TGTGCCAGCAGTATACTAAGCCCCACAGGTTCTGAAGCTTTCTTT.

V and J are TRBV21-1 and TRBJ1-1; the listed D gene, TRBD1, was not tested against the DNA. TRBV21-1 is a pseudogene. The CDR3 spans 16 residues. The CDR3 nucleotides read TGTGCCAGCAGCAAAGCGAAGGCAGGGGGAAACACTGAAGCTTTCTTT. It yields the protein CASSKAKAGGNTEAFF.

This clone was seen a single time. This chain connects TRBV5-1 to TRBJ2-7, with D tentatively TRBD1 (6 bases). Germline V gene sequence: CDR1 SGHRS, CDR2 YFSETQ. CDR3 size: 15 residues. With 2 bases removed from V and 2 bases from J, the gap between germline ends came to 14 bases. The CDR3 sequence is CASSLGGTPAYEQYF. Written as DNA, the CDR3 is TGCGCCAGCAGCTTAGGGGGAACACCCGCCTACGAGCAGTACTTC.

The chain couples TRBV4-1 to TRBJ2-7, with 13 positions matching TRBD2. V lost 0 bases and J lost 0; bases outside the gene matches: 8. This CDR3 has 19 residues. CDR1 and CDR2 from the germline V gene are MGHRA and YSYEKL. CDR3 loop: CASSQEGLAGYWSSYEQYF. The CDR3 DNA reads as TGCGCCAGCAGCCAAGAGGGACTAGCGGGATATTGGTCCTCCTACGAGCAGTACTTC.

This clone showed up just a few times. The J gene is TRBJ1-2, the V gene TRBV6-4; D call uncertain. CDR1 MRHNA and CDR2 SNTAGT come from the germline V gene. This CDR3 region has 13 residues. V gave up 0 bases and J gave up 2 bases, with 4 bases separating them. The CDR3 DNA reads TGTGCCAGCAGTGACTCGACAAACTATGGCTACACCTTC. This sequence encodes CASSDSTNYGYTF.

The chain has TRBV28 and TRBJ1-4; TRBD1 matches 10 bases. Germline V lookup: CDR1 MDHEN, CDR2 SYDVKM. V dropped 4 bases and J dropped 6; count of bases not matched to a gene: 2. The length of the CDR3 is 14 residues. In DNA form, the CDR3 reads TGTGCCAGCAGTTCGGACAGGGGGGATGAAAAACTGTTTTTT. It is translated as CASSSDRGDEKLFF.

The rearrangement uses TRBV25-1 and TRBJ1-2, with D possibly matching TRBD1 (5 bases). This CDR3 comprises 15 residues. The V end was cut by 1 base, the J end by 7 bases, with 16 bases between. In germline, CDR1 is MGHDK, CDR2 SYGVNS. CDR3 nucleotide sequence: TGTGCCAGCAGTGAATCCCCAGGGTTGCGTAGTGGCTACACCTTC. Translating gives CASSESPGLRSGYTF.

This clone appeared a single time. CDR3 DNA: TGTGCCAGTAAACGGGGAAGGACCACTGAAGCTTTCTTT. Its translation is CASKRGRTTEAFF. The rearrangement uses TRBV19 and TRBJ1-1, with unresolved D. V lost 7 bases and J lost 4, with 13 bases in between. The length of the CDR3 is 13 residues. The germline gives CDR1 LNHDA, CDR2 SQIVND (reference sequence).

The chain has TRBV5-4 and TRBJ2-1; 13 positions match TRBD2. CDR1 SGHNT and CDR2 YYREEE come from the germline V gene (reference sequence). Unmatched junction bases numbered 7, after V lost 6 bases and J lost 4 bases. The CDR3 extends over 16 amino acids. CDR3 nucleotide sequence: TGTGCCAGCACCAAGGGACTAGCGGGAATTTACAATGAGCAGTTCTTC. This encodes CASTKGLAGIYNEQFF.

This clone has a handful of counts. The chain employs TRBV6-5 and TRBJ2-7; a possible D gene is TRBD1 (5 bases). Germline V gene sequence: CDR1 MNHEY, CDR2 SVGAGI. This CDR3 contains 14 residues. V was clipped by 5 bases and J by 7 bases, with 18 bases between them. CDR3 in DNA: TGTGCCAGCAGTCAGGGAACCCGAAAACGGGAGCAGTACTTC. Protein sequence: CASSQGTRKREQYF.

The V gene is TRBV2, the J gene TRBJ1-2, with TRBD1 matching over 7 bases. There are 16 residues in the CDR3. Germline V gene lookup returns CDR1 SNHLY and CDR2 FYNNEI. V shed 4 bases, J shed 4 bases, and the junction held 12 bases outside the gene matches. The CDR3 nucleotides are TGTGCCAGCAGTGGATTCAACAGGGGCAGCGGCTATGGCTACACCTTC. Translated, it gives CASSGFNRGSGYGYTF.

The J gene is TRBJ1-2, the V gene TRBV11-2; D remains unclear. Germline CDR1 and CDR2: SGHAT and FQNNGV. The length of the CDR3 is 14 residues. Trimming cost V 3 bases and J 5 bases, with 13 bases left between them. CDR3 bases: TGTGCCAGCAGCTTCACCCAGGCGGGTTATGGCTACACCTTC. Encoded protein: CASSFTQAGYGYTF.

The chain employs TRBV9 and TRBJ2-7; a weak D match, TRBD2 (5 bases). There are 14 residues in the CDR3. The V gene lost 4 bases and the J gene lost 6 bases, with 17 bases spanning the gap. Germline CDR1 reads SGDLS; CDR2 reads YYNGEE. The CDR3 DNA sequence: TGTGCCAGCAGCTCCCTCCCCACTAGTTTCGAGCAGTACTTC. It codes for CASSSLPTSFEQYF. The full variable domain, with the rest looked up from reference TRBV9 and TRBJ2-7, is DSGVTQTPKHLITATGQRVTLRCSPRSGDLSVYWYQQSLDQGLQFLIQYYNGEERAKGNILERFSAQQFPDLHSELNLSSLELGDSALYFCASSSLPTSFEQYFGPGTRLTVT.

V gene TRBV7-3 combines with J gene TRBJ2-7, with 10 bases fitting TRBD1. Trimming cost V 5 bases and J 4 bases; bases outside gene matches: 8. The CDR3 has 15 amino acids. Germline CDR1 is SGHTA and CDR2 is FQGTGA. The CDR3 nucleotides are TGTGCCAGCAGCGTCGGGACAGGGGAAGGGTACGAGCAGTACTTC. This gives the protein CASSVGTGEGYEQYF.